Listed here is a single T cell receptor beta chain. The target antigen is unknown. The primer mix had 60 Vbeta and 13 Jbeta primers. TCRdb keeps only in-frame clones here, not all; method: immunoSEQ multiplex PCR. Of under 130,000 clones in the sample, around 80% were seen once. This sample was included in a study of cytomegalovirus exposure and HLA in healthy donors. Whole-study results and caveats: TCR beta sequences numbering fewer than 20,000 were associated with HLA alleles at 0.05 false discovery rate in a later analysis. Analyzed later, most CMV-associated TCR beta chains appeared HLA-restricted.

The receptor comes from a woman aged 35 to 49 in good health and CMV-seronegative. Specimen: PBMCs.

DNA for the CDR3: TGCAGCGTTGAAGATCAAGGGGGCGCGGTTTACAATGAGCAGTTCTTC. Translated, it gives CSVEDQGGAVYNEQFF. This chain uses TRBV29-1 with TRBJ2-1; 7 positions match TRBD1. The germline gives CDR1 SQVTM, CDR2 ANQGSEA. V lost 0 bases to trimming and J lost 4 bases; unmatched junction nucleotides: 9. This CDR3 is 16 amino acids long.